What follows describes a single T cell receptor (beta chain). Its cognate antigen is unknown. This record belongs to a study of Ad26.COV2.S vaccination and SARS-CoV-2 variants. CDR1 and CDR2 from the germline V gene are GTSNPN and SVGIG (reference sequence). Trimming took 5 bases from V and 3 from J; bases not matched to a gene: 6. This CDR3 contains 13 residues. Noted treatment: around 19 received Ad26.COV2.S at low or high dose, single or two shots; about 5 received placebo; per-sample allocation not given. Samples were taken on day 63 after the first vaccine or placebo injection. Vaccine was an Ad26 vector expressing Wuhan-strain SARS-CoV-2 spike. The data were produced by immunoSEQ multiplex PCR, yet TCRdb's version contains in-frame clones alone and is incomplete. The table lists around 420,000 clones, 88% of them singletons. General observations from the study: Total T cell responses may have been underestimated by the TCR breadth and depth analyses. The study found similar non-spike TCR breadth in vaccine and placebo recipients. Recipients given vaccine exceeded placebo recipients in spike-specific TCR breadth.

The receptor comes from a person aged 18 to 59 who received the Ad26.COV2.S COVID-19 vaccine or a placebo. Sample: peripheral blood, taken in a trial of Ad26.COV2.S vaccine versus placebo. The gene calls are TRBV30 and TRBJ2-7; 8 bases are shared with TRBD1. The CDR3 DNA reads as TGTGCCTGGCAGGGGGCGGGTATCTACGAGCAGTACTTC. Translating gives CAWQGAGIYEQYF.